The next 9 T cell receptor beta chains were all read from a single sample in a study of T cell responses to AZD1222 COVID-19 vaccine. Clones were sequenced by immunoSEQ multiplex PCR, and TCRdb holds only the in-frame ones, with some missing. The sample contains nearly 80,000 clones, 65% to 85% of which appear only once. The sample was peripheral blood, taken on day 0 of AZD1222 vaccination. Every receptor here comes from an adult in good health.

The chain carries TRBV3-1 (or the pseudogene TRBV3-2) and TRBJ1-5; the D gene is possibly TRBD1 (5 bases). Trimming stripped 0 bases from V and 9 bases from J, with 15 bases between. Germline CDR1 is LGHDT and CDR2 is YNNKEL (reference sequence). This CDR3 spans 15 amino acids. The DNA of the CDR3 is TGTGCCAGCAGCCAAGACATGGGGGTAGGCAGGCCCCAGCATTTT. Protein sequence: CASSQDMGVGRPQHF.

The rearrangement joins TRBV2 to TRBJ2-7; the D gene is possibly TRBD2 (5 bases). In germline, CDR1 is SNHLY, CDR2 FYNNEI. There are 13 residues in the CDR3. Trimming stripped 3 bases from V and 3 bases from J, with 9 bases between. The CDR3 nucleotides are TGTGCCAGCAGTGACAGCGGCCTCTACGAGCAGTACTTC. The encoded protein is CASSDSGLYEQYF.

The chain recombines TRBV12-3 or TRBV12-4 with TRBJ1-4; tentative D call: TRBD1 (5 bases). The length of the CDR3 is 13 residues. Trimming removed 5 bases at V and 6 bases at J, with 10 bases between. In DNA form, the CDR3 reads TGTGCCAGCAGTGAAGGGACGGATGAAAAACTGTTTTTT. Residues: CASSEGTDEKLFF.

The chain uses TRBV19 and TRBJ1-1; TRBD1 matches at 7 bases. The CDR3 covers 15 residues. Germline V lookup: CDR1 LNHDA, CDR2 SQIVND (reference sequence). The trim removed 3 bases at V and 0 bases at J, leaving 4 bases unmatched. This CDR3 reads CASSMNRGMNTEAFF. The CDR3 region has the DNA TGTGCCAGTAGTATGAACAGGGGTATGAACACTGAAGCTTTCTTT.

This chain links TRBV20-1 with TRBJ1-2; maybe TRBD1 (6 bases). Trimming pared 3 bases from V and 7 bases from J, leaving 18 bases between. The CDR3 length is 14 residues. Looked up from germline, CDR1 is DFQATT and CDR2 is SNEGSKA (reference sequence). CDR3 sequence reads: CSASIVGGPSGYTF. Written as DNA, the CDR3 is TGCAGTGCTAGTATTGTGGGGGGGCCCAGTGGCTACACCTTC.

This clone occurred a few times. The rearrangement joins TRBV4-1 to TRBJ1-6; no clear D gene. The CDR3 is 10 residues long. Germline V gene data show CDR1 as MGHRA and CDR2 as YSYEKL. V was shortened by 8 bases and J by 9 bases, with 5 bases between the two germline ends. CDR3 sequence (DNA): TGCGCCAGCGGAATTTCACCCCTCCACTTT. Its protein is CASGISPLHF.

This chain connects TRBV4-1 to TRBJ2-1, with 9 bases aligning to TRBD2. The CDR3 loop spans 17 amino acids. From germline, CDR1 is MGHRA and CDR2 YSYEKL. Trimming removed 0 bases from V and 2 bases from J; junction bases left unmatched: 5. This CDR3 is CASSQEGLAGTYNEQFF. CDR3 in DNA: TGCGCCAGCAGCCAAGAAGGTCTAGCGGGAACCTACAATGAGCAGTTCTTC.

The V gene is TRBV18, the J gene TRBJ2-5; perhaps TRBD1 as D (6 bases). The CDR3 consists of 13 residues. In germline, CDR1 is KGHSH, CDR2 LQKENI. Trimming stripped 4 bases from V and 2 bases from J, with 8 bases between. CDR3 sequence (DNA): TGTGCCAGCTCACGGACAGCGCAAGAGACCCAGTACTTC. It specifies CASSRTAQETQYF.

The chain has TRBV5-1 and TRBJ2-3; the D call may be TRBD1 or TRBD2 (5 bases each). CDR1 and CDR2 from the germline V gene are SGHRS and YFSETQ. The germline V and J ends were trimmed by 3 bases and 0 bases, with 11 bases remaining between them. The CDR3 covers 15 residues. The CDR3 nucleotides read TGCGCCAGCAGCTGGGGGTCGAGTAGCACAGATACGCAGTATTTT. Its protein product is CASSWGSSSTDTQYF.